This T cell receptor beta chain emerged from a study of control samples from healthy donors and cancer patients. Only in-frame clones appear in the TCRdb table, and some are missing; sequencing was by immunoSEQ multiplex PCR. The sample shows under 80,000 clones, around 94% of them seen only once. The V end was cut by 4 bases, the J end by 8 bases, with 15 bases between. Germline assignment: CDR1 SGHRS and CDR2 YFSETQ. The CDR3 contains 13 residues. The receptor was derived from a woman aged 40 to 50 in good health. The sequencing sample was made of blood. This chain links TRBV5-1 with TRBJ1-2; perhaps TRBD1 as D (6 bases). In DNA form, the CDR3 reads TGCGCCAGCAGCCCCGGGACACACGGGGGCTACACCTTC. Protein sequence: CASSPGTHGGYTF.